The source of this T cell receptor beta chain is a study of tumor-infiltrating lymphocytes in oesophageal squamous cell carcinoma (TCRdb year 2016). At least ten counts were recorded for this clonotype. Its binding antigen is unknown. No qualities accompany the bases; no much larger clone lies one base away. Libraries were constructed by PCR. The sequencer was an Illumina HiSeq 2000. The public reads were run again by TCRdb, first through fastp at Q25 and then through MiXCR, and only productive beta chains were kept. Entries that share a CDR3 protein sequence are merged under the most common genes and DNA. This sample has 15,000 to 20,000 distinct CDR3 sequences in its table, and less than 50% of those were observed once. The ten biggest clones cover 29% of the sample. Relative to germline, V is missing 5 bases and J is missing 2 bases, with 3 bases of the junction outside any gene match. Via the germline V gene, CDR1 is SGHRS and CDR2 YFSETQ. The CDR3 contains 14 residues, cysteine and phenylalanine counted. CDR3 DNA only is kept here, 42 bases in frame from base 1.

Sequencing used esophageal tumor tissue. This receptor was taken from a male donor with esophageal squamous cell carcinoma. The chain is made from TRBV5-1 and TRBJ1-5; TRBD1 lines up with 8 middle nucleotides. The bases are TGCGCCAGCAGGCCGGACAGGGGCAATCAGCCCCAGCATTTT. The resulting protein is CASRPDRGNQPQHF.